A selection of T cell receptor beta chains follows, all from one sample in a study of control samples from healthy donors and cancer patients. This table comes from immunoSEQ multiplex PCR, and its TCRdb copy is limited to in-frame clones, with some not included. Among 90,000 to 100,000 clones listed, 75% to 85% were seen once. Sequencing was performed on blood. The receptors shown here come from a woman between 25 and 40 years old in good health. The CDR3 runs from the conserved cysteine through the conserved F or W. The D gene is left open where the match is weak. Clone size appears in some rows only: once, few, many, or a class for an expanded clone.

d_call j_call v_call clone_size cdr3_aa cdr3_nt
NA TRBJ1-5 TRBV30 NA CAWSVGGANGNQPQHF TGTGCCTGGAGTGTTGGAGGGGCCAACGGCAATCAGCCCCAGCATTTT
NA TRBJ1-2 TRBV7-2 NA CASSFDYGYTF TGTGCCAGCAGCTTCGACTATGGCTACACCTTC
TRBD1 TRBJ1-2 TRBV6-2/TRBV6-3 NA CASSPGQNYGYTF TGTGCCAGCAGTCCGGGACAGAACTATGGCTACACCTTC
NA TRBJ1-1 TRBV19 once CASSPTGPNTEAFF TGTGCCAGTAGTCCCACAGGTCCGAACACTGAAGCTTTCTTT
TRBD2 TRBJ2-5 TRBV7-8 NA CASSRSGTTKETQYF TGTGCCAGCAGCCGTTCCGGGACTACCAAAGAGACCCAGTACTTC
NA TRBJ2-7 TRBV12-5 NA CASGLTPAYEQYF TGTGCTAGTGGTTTGACTCCCGCCTACGAGCAGTACTTC
TRBD2 TRBJ2-5 TRBV9 NA CASSVAGLAGGQETQYF TGTGCCAGCAGCGTAGCGGGACTAGCGGGGGGCCAAGAGACCCAGTACTTC
NA TRBJ2-7 TRBV6-6 NA CASSYSTEFPYEQYF TGTGCCAGCAGTTACTCGACAGAGTTCCCCTACGAGCAGTACTTC
NA TRBJ1-1 TRBV5-1 NA CASSLDPGATEAFF TGCGCCAGCAGCTTGGATCCGGGGGCCACTGAAGCTTTCTTT
NA TRBJ1-6 TRBV4-3 medium-sized CASSRNAVSPLHF TGCGCCAGCAGCCGAAACGCCGTTTCACCCCTCCACTTT
TRBD1 TRBJ2-2 TRBV11-2 NA CASSMNRGQSTGELFF TGTGCCAGCAGCATGAACAGGGGACAATCCACCGGGGAGCTGTTTTTT
TRBD1 TRBJ2-3 TRBV6-5 NA CASSRQGAKDTQYF TGTGCCAGCAGTCGACAGGGGGCTAAAGATACGCAGTATTTT
TRBD1 TRBJ2-5 TRBV13 NA CASSSRRQGETQYF TGTGCCAGCAGCTCCCGCCGACAGGGAGAGACCCAGTACTTC
NA TRBJ1-5 TRBV9 few CASSVAGGDQPQHF TGTGCCAGCAGCGTAGCTGGGGGTGATCAGCCCCAGCATTTT
NA TRBJ2-1 TRBV5-1 NA CASRGGSYNEQFF TGCGCCAGCAGGGGGGGCAGTTACAATGAGCAGTTCTTC
NA TRBJ1-3 TRBV4-2 NA CASSQGWTDPSSGNTIYF TGTGCCAGCAGCCAAGGGTGGACAGATCCATCCTCTGGAAACACCATATATTTT
NA TRBJ1-2 TRBV12-5 NA CASGLIGRGNGYTF TGTGCTAGTGGTTTAATAGGCAGGGGCAATGGCTACACCTTC
NA TRBJ1-5 TRBV30 NA CAWSGSQDQPQHF TGTGCCTGGAGTGGGTCCCAAGATCAGCCCCAGCATTTT
TRBD1 TRBJ1-4 TRBV7-2 NA CASSPGQGLNEKLFF TGTGCCAGCAGCCCGGGACAGGGGTTAAATGAAAAACTGTTTTTT
NA TRBJ2-4 TRBV5-4 NA CASSLEPRGAKNIQYF TGTGCCAGCAGCTTGGAGCCTCGGGGTGCCAAAAACATTCAGTACTTC
NA TRBJ1-4 TRBV11-2 NA CASSPQGEKLFF TGTGCCAGCAGCCCACAAGGGGAAAAACTGTTTTTT
TRBD2 TRBJ2-3 TRBV9 NA CASSVQGLAGGTDTQYF TGTGCCAGCAGCGTTCAGGGACTAGCGGGGGGCACAGATACGCAGTATTTT
NA TRBJ2-2 TRBV6-6 NA CASSLKGQGGTGELFF TGTGCCAGCAGCCTAAAGGGTCAGGGGGGAACCGGGGAGCTGTTTTTT
NA TRBJ1-2 TRBV7-9 NA CASSLASGYGYTF TGTGCCAGCAGCTTGGCGTCAGGCTATGGCTACACCTTC
TRBD1 TRBJ2-2 TRBV5-1 NA CASSPDRGGSSGELFF TGCGCCAGCAGCCCGGACAGGGGTGGCTCATCCGGGGAGCTGTTTTTT
TRBD2 TRBJ2-5 TRBV3-1/TRBV3-2 few CASSLRTSGVETQYF TGTGCCAGCAGCCTTCGGACTAGCGGGGTAGAGACCCAGTACTTC
TRBD2 TRBJ2-3 TRBV25-1 NA CASSISAGGDVDTQYF TGTGCCAGCAGTATCTCAGCGGGGGGAGATGTAGATACGCAGTATTTT
TRBD1 TRBJ2-7 TRBV27 NA CASINLGTGLYEQYF TGTGCCAGCATCAACCTCGGGACAGGGCTCTACGAGCAGTACTTC
TRBD1 TRBJ2-7 TRBV5-1 NA CASSWGQGAYEQYF TGCGCCAGCAGCTGGGGACAGGGGGCCTACGAGCAGTACTTC
TRBD1 TRBJ1-2 TRBV5-1 NA CASSQQGAGYGYTF TGCGCCAGCAGCCAACAGGGGGCAGGGTATGGCTACACCTTC
NA TRBJ2-1 TRBV2 NA CASSERRADNEQFF TGTGCCAGCAGTGAACGCAGGGCTGACAATGAGCAGTTCTTC
TRBD1 TRBJ1-2 TRBV18 NA CASSLQTGANYGYTF TGTGCCAGCTCACTACAGACAGGGGCGAACTATGGCTACACCTTC
NA TRBJ1-2 TRBV29-1 once CSVKEGDQYGYTF TGCAGCGTGAAGGAAGGGGATCAATATGGCTACACCTTC
NA TRBJ2-7 TRBV5-4 NA CASSAQGQGGYEQYF TGTGCCAGCAGCGCACAGGGCCAAGGGGGCTACGAGCAGTACTTC
NA TRBJ1-5 TRBV24-1 many CATGLKRTANQPQHF TGTGCCACCGGACTGAAGAGGACAGCAAATCAGCCCCAGCATTTT
TRBD2 TRBJ2-3 TRBV5-6 NA CASSLVAGGDTQYF TGTGCCAGCAGCTTGGTCGCGGGGGGAGATACGCAGTATTTT
TRBD1 TRBJ2-1 TRBV27 NA CASRRWGDRGNEQFF TGTGCCAGCAGGCGGTGGGGGGACAGGGGGAATGAGCAGTTCTTC
NA TRBJ1-2 TRBV11-1 NA CASSAYRDWNYGYTF TGTGCCAGCAGCGCCTACAGGGATTGGAACTATGGCTACACCTTC
TRBD1 TRBJ1-4 TRBV18 NA CASSRPRTGSYEKLFF TGTGCCAGCTCAAGACCCCGGACAGGGTCTTATGAAAAACTGTTTTTT
NA TRBJ2-5 TRBV19 NA CASSTHPRDTQETQYF TGTGCCAGTAGTACCCACCCCCGGGACACACAAGAGACCCAGTACTTC
NA TRBJ2-5 TRBV6-5 once CASSPRQETQYF TGTGCCAGCAGCCCCCGACAGGAGACCCAGTACTTC
NA TRBJ1-1 TRBV6-1 NA CASSEAHGDPTEAFF TGTGCCAGCAGTGAAGCCCACGGAGACCCCACTGAAGCTTTCTTT
NA TRBJ1-4 TRBV7-2 NA CASSLSTGHSEKLFF TGTGCCAGCAGCTTATCTACAGGACACAGTGAAAAACTGTTTTTT
NA TRBJ1-5 TRBV6-1 NA CASSGLGQVNSNQPQHF TGTGCCAGCAGTGGCCTCGGGCAGGTTAATAGCAATCAGCCCCAGCATTTT
TRBD1 TRBJ2-7 TRBV7-8 NA CASTRHGTGSYEQYF TGTGCCAGCACCCGTCACGGGACAGGGTCGTACGAGCAGTACTTC
NA TRBJ1-2 TRBV7-8 NA CASSLVGWGNYGYTF TGTGCCAGCAGCTTAGTGGGTTGGGGGAACTATGGCTACACCTTC